Following are 21 T cell receptor beta chains from one sample sequenced in a study of cytomegalovirus exposure and HLA in healthy donors. Vbeta (60) and Jbeta (13) primers were used in the PCR. Libraries were prepared by immunoSEQ multiplex PCR; TCRdb keeps only in-frame clonotypes and omits some of them. The profile covers about 59,000 clones, with about 83% appearing a single time and more than 1.5% taken by the ten largest. Sequenced: PBMCs. Receptor source: a human donor in good health.

The genes are TRBV9 and TRBJ1-1; D remains ambiguous. This CDR3 comprises 14 residues. With 0 bases removed from V and 1 base from J, the gap between germline ends came to 7 bases. Germline V CDR1 and CDR2: SGDLS, YYNGEE. CDR3 loop: CASSVAGGNTEAFF. CDR3 nucleotides: TGTGCCAGCAGCGTAGCGGGAGGGAACACTGAAGCTTTCTTT.

CDR3 DNA sequence: TGCGCCAGCAGCCAAGATGACGGGGGATCGGTTACTAGCACAGATACGCAGTATTTT. It codes for CASSQDDGGSVTSTDTQYF. The chain uses TRBV4-1 and TRBJ2-3, with a possible D match to TRBD2 (6 bases). Germline-derived CDR1 and CDR2 are MGHRA and YSYEKL. This CDR3 region has 19 residues. V shed 0 bases and J shed 0 bases, with 19 bases lying between them.

The V call is TRBV19, the J call TRBJ1-3; D remains unclear. Germline V gene lookup returns CDR1 LNHDA and CDR2 SQIVND (reference sequence). V was trimmed by 7 bases and J by 1 base, leaving 14 bases between them. The CDR3 spans 15 residues. The CDR3 DNA follows: TGTGCCAGTAACAAGAATCCGTGGTCTGGAAACACCATATATTTT. The encoded protein is CASNKNPWSGNTIYF.

This chain links TRBV29-1 with TRBJ2-2, with a possible D match to TRBD1 (5 bases). The CDR3 has 14 amino acids. Germline V gene lookup returns CDR1 SQVTM and CDR2 ANQGSEA. Deletions cut 5 bases from V and 1 base from J, with 11 bases between. The CDR3 region has the DNA TGCAGCGTTCGTAGGGGAATGAACACCGGGGAGCTGTTTTTT. It codes for CSVRRGMNTGELFF.

DNA of the CDR3: TGTGCCAGCAGCCGGACAGGGGGGCAGGATAACTATGGCTACACCTTC. This translates into CASSRTGGQDNYGYTF. The chain joins TRBV28 to TRBJ1-2, with 10 bases aligning to TRBD1. Germline loops: CDR1 MDHEN, CDR2 SYDVKM. This CDR3 spans 16 amino acids. J was trimmed by 1 base and V by 6 bases; bases with no gene match: 8.

This rearrangement joins TRBV6-5 to TRBJ1-3; TRBD1 is a possible D gene (5 bases). The CDR3 has 15 amino acids. Looked up from germline, CDR1 is MNHEY and CDR2 is SVGAGI. V dropped 6 bases and J dropped 4 bases, with 16 bases sitting between them. CDR3 residues: CASSRGHLGGNTIYF. The DNA for the CDR3 is TGTGCCAGCAGCCGAGGACATCTCGGCGGAAACACCATATATTTT.

The gene calls are TRBV6-4 and TRBJ2-3; a possible D gene is TRBD1 (6 bases). Trimming took off 5 bases at V and 0 bases at J, with 9 bases between the two ends. The germline V gene has CDR1 MRHNA and CDR2 SNTAGT. The CDR3 spans 14 residues. CDR3 sequence: CASSLDSSTDTQYF. The CDR3 coding sequence is TGTGCCAGCAGTCTGGACAGTAGCACAGATACGCAGTATTTT.

This chain connects TRBV4-1 to TRBJ1-1, with 7 nucleotides matching TRBD1. Germline V gene data show CDR1 as MGHRA and CDR2 as YSYEKL. The CDR3 length is 13 residues. V was clipped by 2 bases and J by 8 bases; unmatched bases: 5. For the CDR3, the DNA is TGCGCCAGCAGCCAATTCCGACAGGGCGAAGCTTTCTTT. Translation: CASSQFRQGEAFF.

The V and J genes are TRBV4-2 and TRBJ2-1; 15 bases map to TRBD2. Germline values: CDR1 LGHNA, CDR2 YNFKEQ. CDR3 size: 18 residues. The V segment lost 0 bases and the J segment 6 bases; nucleotides outside the gene matches: 6. The CDR3 region has the DNA TGTGCCAGCAGCCAAGATCCGGGACTAGCGGGAGGTGGCAATGAGCAGTTCTTC. Amino acid sequence: CASSQDPGLAGGGNEQFF.

This clone was found once. The chain recombines TRBV28 with TRBJ1-1; 8 bases map to TRBD1. The length of the CDR3 is 15 residues. Trimming took 6 bases from V and 5 from J; bases not matched to a gene: 11. CDR1 is MDHEN, CDR2 SYDVKM, per germline. CDR3 in DNA: TGTGCCAGCAGGTATCCAGGGGGCGCGGGGACTGAAGCTTTCTTT. This encodes CASRYPGGAGTEAFF.

This sequence joins TRBV5-4 and TRBJ2-5; D is ambiguous. Trimming shortened V by 4 bases and J by 5 bases, and 12 bases separated the two germline ends. Germline V CDR1 and CDR2: SGHNT, YYREEE (reference sequence). This CDR3 is built from 13 residues. Written as DNA, the CDR3 is TGTGCCAGCAGCACCGAACAGTTGGAGACCCAGTACTTC. This gives the protein CASSTEQLETQYF.

The chain carries TRBV29-1 and TRBJ1-4; D perhaps matches TRBD1 (5 bases). Trimming took off 5 bases at V and 3 bases at J, with 10 bases between the two ends. Germline assignment: CDR1 SQVTM and CDR2 ANQGSEA. The CDR3 is made up of 13 amino acids. The CDR3 bases are TGCAGCGTTAAAGTGACAGCTAATGAAAAACTGTTTTTT. Amino acids: CSVKVTANEKLFF.

The rearrangement links TRBV9 to TRBJ1-2; 12 nucleotides line up with TRBD1. The CDR3 consists of 17 residues. The ends lost 3 bases at V and 2 bases at J; junction bases unmatched: 8. The V gene's germline CDR1 is SGDLS and CDR2 YYNGEE. The CDR3 DNA sequence: TGTGCCAGCAGCGGGGGACAGGGGGCGACAGGCAACTATGGCTACACCTTC. Translating gives CASSGGQGATGNYGYTF. Combining the CDR3 with reference TRBV9 and TRBJ1-2 gives the whole variable domain DSGVTQTPKHLITATGQRVTLRCSPRSGDLSVYWYQQSLDQGLQFLIQYYNGEERAKGNILERFSAQQFPDLHSELNLSSLELGDSALYFCASSGGQGATGNYGYTFGSGTRLTVV.

The chain employs TRBV5-1 and TRBJ2-5; D possibly corresponds to TRBD2 (5 bases). From germline, CDR1 is SGHRS and CDR2 YFSETQ. The length of the CDR3 is 15 residues. The V end lost 4 bases, the J end lost 5 bases, and 18 bases lay between the germline ends. Here the CDR3 reads CASSPYKSGAETQYF. CDR3 nucleotide sequence: TGCGCCAGCAGCCCCTATAAGAGCGGCGCGGAGACCCAGTACTTC.

CDR3 residues: CASSMGGSDTQYF. The CDR3 DNA reads as TGTGCCAGCAGCATGGGCGGGTCAGATACGCAGTATTTT. The chain couples TRBV9 to TRBJ2-3, with D maybe TRBD2 (5 bases). V lost 4 bases, J lost 4 bases, and 10 bases lay in between. This CDR3 contains 13 residues. Germline V gene data show CDR1 as SGDLS and CDR2 as YYNGEE.

The count of this clone is one. The chain couples TRBV28 to TRBJ1-1; no clear D. CDR3 size: 14 residues. Germline V gene lookup returns CDR1 MDHEN and CDR2 SYDVKM. V was pared by 8 bases and J by 4 bases, with 17 bases between. The CDR3, as DNA: TGTGCCAGCGGCCCGGTAGCGCAGAGCACTGAAGCTTTCTTT. Translation gives CASGPVAQSTEAFF.

The chain is built from TRBV5-4 and TRBJ1-1, with TRBD1 matching 9 bases. CDR3 length: 15 residues. V was pared by 4 bases and J by 4 bases, with 8 bases of the junction left unmatched. Germline V gene lookup returns CDR1 SGHNT and CDR2 YYREEE (reference sequence). The chain's CDR3 is CASSPPTGGLTEAFF. The CDR3 DNA sequence: TGTGCCAGCAGCCCTCCGACAGGGGGTCTCACTGAAGCTTTCTTT.

In its sample, this clone was seen a few times. This chain connects TRBV7-8 to TRBJ2-5; TRBD1 might be the D (5 bases). V was cut by 7 bases and J by 2 bases, with 26 bases left in between. This CDR3 is built from 18 residues. The germline V gene has CDR1 SGHVS and CDR2 FQNEAQ. CDR3: CASTIWGIDRGRQETQYF. In DNA, the CDR3 is TGTGCCAGCACCATATGGGGTATTGACAGAGGCCGTCAAGAGACCCAGTACTTC. The full variable domain, with the rest looked up from reference TRBV7-8 and TRBJ2-5, is GAGVSQSPRYKVAKRGQDVALRCDPISGHVSLFWYQQALGQGPEFLTYFQNEAQLDKSGLPSDRFFAERPEGSVSTLKIQRTQQEDSAVYLCASTIWGIDRGRQETQYFGPGTRLLVL.

J is TRBJ2-5 and V is TRBV5-1; 7 positions match TRBD1. The CDR3 length is 16 residues. The V gene end was trimmed by 3 bases and the J gene end by 0 bases; junction bases not matched to a gene: 8. The germline V gene has CDR1 SGHRS and CDR2 YFSETQ. CDR3 in DNA: TGCGCCAGCAGCTGGTTGGGACAGAGGTACCAAGAGACCCAGTACTTC. It translates to CASSWLGQRYQETQYF. Filled out from reference TRBV5-1 and TRBJ2-5, the complete variable domain reads KAGVTQTPRYLIKTRGQQVTLSCSPISGHRSVSWYQQTPGQGLQFLFEYFSETQRNKGNFPGRFSGRQFSNSRSEMNVSTLELGDSALYLCASSWLGQRYQETQYFGPGTRLLVL.

V gene TRBV7-2 combines with J gene TRBJ1-2; 9 positions agree with TRBD1. Germline V gives CDR1 SGHTA, CDR2 FQGNSA. The CDR3 consists of 15 residues. V shed 1 base, J shed 8 bases, and the junction held 8 bases outside the gene matches. The CDR3 spells CASSLVLGTGHGYTF. The DNA of the CDR3 is TGTGCCAGCAGCTTAGTTTTGGGGACAGGGCACGGCTACACCTTC.

On this clone itself: Within the sample, other DNA sequences also encode this same CDR3. The rearrangement uses TRBV29-1 and TRBJ2-1; D perhaps matches TRBD2 (5 bases). CDR1 and CDR2 from the germline V gene are SQVTM and ANQGSEA. This CDR3 has 13 residues. The V and J ends lost 8 bases and 3 bases respectively, with 14 bases between them. Written as DNA, the CDR3 is TGCAGCTCCACGGGGTATGACTACAATGAGCAGTTCTTC. It is translated as CSSTGYDYNEQFF.